The 16 T cell receptor beta chains listed next were all sequenced from one sample in a study of cytomegalovirus exposure and HLA in healthy donors. PCR used 60 Vbeta primers and 13 Jbeta primers. Sequenced by immunoSEQ multiplex PCR; TCRdb stores in-frame clones only, minus some. The sample carries over 150,000 clones, over 70% recorded once. What was sequenced was PBMCs. These receptors were obtained from a male donor in good health and CMV-seropositive.

The chain has TRBV5-4 and TRBJ1-2, with D possibly being TRBD1 (5 bases). Per germline, CDR1 SGHNT and CDR2 YYREEE (reference sequence). The CDR3 runs to 12 residues. V was pared by 5 bases and J by 4 bases, with 9 bases between. Here the CDR3 DNA reads TGTGCCAGCAGACGAGACAGCTATGGCTACACCTTC. It encodes CASRRDSYGYTF. The full variable domain, with the rest looked up from reference TRBV5-4 and TRBJ1-2, is ETGVTQSPTHLIKTRGQQVTLRCSSQSGHNTVSWYQQALGQGPQFIFQYYREEENGRGNFPPRFSGLQFPNYSSELNVNALELDDSALYLCASRRDSYGYTFGSGTRLTVV.

This clone has just a few counts. The gene calls are TRBV2 and TRBJ1-6, with TRBD1 identical over 7 bases. Germline values: CDR1 SNHLY, CDR2 FYNNEI. CDR3 length: 14 amino acids. V was pared by 4 bases and J by 10 bases, with 7 bases of the junction left unmatched. This chain's CDR3 is CASSADRDGSPLHF. CDR3 DNA sequence: TGTGCCAGCAGTGCCGACAGGGATGGATCACCCCTCCACTTT. Looking up the rest from reference TRBV2 and TRBJ1-6 gives the full variable domain: EPEVTQTPSHQVTQMGQEVILRCVPISNHLYFYWYRQILGQKVEFLVSFYNNEISEKSEIFDDQFSVERPDGSNFTLKIRSTKLEDSAMYFCASSADRDGSPLHFGNGTRLTVT.

CDR3 in amino acids: CASSVGGAKNIQYF. The CDR3, as DNA: TGTGCCAGCAGCGTGGGAGGAGCCAAAAACATTCAGTACTTC. The chain is built from TRBV9 and TRBJ2-4; TRBD2 might be the D (6 bases). This CDR3 is built from 14 residues. Trimming removed 2 bases at V and 0 bases at J, with 6 bases between. Germline CDR1 and CDR2: SGDLS and YYNGEE.

The chain's CDR3 is CASKDRAKWGGYTF. DNA of the CDR3: TGTGCCAGTAAGGACAGGGCTAAATGGGGGGGCTACACCTTC. The chain employs TRBV19 and TRBJ1-2; 8 nucleotides align to TRBD1. CDR1 is LNHDA, CDR2 SQIVND, per germline (reference sequence). J was trimmed by 8 bases and V by 7 bases; bases with no gene match: 12. The CDR3 spans 14 residues.

This sequence joins TRBV5-7 and TRBJ2-7, with D tentatively TRBD1 (6 bases). TRBV5-7 is an ORF for which the function is uncertain. The CDR3 extends over 14 amino acids. With 1 base removed from V and 1 base from J, the gap between germline ends came to 9 bases. CDR3 nucleotide sequence: TGTGCCAGCAGCTTGCAGGGGCCTTCCTACGAGCAGTACTTC. It translates to CASSLQGPSYEQYF.

V gene TRBV5-8 combines with J gene TRBJ2-7; 11 nucleotides agree with TRBD1. Germline-derived CDR1 and CDR2 are SGHTS and YDEGEE. J was trimmed by 7 bases and V by 4 bases; bases with no gene match: 4. The CDR3 length is 13 residues. CDR3 coding DNA: TGTGCCAGCAGCGGACAGGGGGCTGGAGAGCAGTACTTC. Encoded protein: CASSGQGAGEQYF.

The chain joins TRBV5-1 to TRBJ2-1; D is perhaps TRBD1 (5 bases). The CDR3 extends over 16 amino acids. V lost 3 bases, J lost 0 bases, and 13 bases lay in between. Looked up from germline, CDR1 is SGHRS and CDR2 is YFSETQ. In DNA, the CDR3 is TGCGCCAGCAGCTCGACAGATCGTAGCTCCTACAATGAGCAGTTCTTC. Its protein product is CASSSTDRSSYNEQFF.

This chain links TRBV29-1 with TRBJ2-1; weak D call: TRBD2 (5 bases). Germline CDR1 is SQVTM and CDR2 is ANQGSEA. The CDR3 has 15 amino acids. The V end lost 0 bases, the J end lost 2 bases, and 11 bases lay between the germline ends. Here the CDR3 DNA reads TGCAGCGTTGAAGATTTGAGGGTAGCCTACAATGAGCAGTTCTTC. Amino acids: CSVEDLRVAYNEQFF.

The chain links TRBV15 to TRBJ2-1; D is unclear. Trimming pared 1 base from V and 8 bases from J, leaving 6 bases between. The CDR3 length is 12 residues. The germline CDR1 and CDR2 sequences are LNHNV and YYDKDF (reference sequence). In nucleotides, the CDR3 is TGTGCCACCAGCAGAGTTACTGATGAGCAGTTCTTC. Protein sequence: CATSRVTDEQFF.

This clone has only a few counts. The chain has TRBV6-1 and TRBJ1-1; TRBD1 matches 9 bases. Germline V lookup: CDR1 MNHNS, CDR2 SASEGT. This CDR3 contains 15 residues. V lost 5 bases, J lost 2 bases, and 6 bases stayed unmatched. CDR3 nucleotide sequence: TGTGCCAGCAGTCATTTGACAGGGGGTAACACTGAAGCTTTCTTT. Amino acids: CASSHLTGGNTEAFF.

A remark on this clone: A read error may account for a junction end that differs from germline. This rearrangement joins TRBV7-7 to TRBJ2-5; D is possibly TRBD1 or TRBD2 (7 bases each). This CDR3 has 15 residues. Germline loops: CDR1 SSHAT, CDR2 FNYEAQ (reference sequence). The CDR3 region is CASSRGRGAQETQYF. DNA for the CDR3: TGTGCTAGCAGCAGGGGGAGGGGGGCCCAGGAGACCCAGTACTTC.

V and J are TRBV29-1 and TRBJ2-3; 8 bases agree with TRBD1. V lost 3 bases and J lost 4; bases outside the gene matches: 9. CDR3 length equals 15 residues. Germline loops: CDR1 SQVTM, CDR2 ANQGSEA. The CDR3 spells CSVERRGQVADTQYF. The CDR3 region has the DNA TGCAGCGTTGAGCGCAGGGGGCAAGTTGCAGATACGCAGTATTTT.

The chain combines TRBV4-3 with TRBJ1-1; D is unclear. In germline, CDR1 is LGHNA, CDR2 YSLEER. Trimming took 4 bases from V and 1 from J, leaving 10 bases between them. CDR3 size: 14 residues. CDR3 amino acids: CASSLWGANTEAFF. CDR3 in DNA: TGCGCCAGCAGCCTCTGGGGAGCGAACACTGAAGCTTTCTTT.

Regarding this clone: One end of the junction does not line up with germline, which may come from a read error. V is TRBV4-1 and J is TRBJ2-3; TRBD2 aligns across 15 bases. The CDR3 length is 16 residues. The germline V gene has CDR1 MGHRA and CDR2 YSYEKL. CDR3 nucleotides: TGCGCCAGCAGCCAACCCACCGGGACTAGCGGGGGGTTTATCCATTTT. The encoded protein is CASSQPTGTSGGFIHF.

The rearrangement joins TRBV27 to TRBJ2-1; TRBD2 aligns across 10 bases. Germline values: CDR1 MNHEY, CDR2 SMNVEV (reference sequence). The CDR3 loop spans 13 amino acids. Losses at the gene ends were 7 bases for V and 10 bases for J; bases not matched to a gene: 7. This chain's CDR3 is CASMSGGAGEQFF. In DNA form, the CDR3 reads TGTGCCAGCATGAGCGGGGGGGCTGGAGAGCAGTTCTTC.

The gene calls are TRBV7-8 and TRBJ2-7, with 11 nucleotides matching TRBD1. The CDR3 is made up of 16 amino acids. Looked up from germline, CDR1 is SGHVS and CDR2 is FQNEAQ. The J segment lost 6 bases and the V segment lost 6 bases, leaving 13 bases of the junction unmatched. In DNA, the CDR3 is TGTGCCAGCAGACCTAACTCCCGGGACAGGGGGGCCGAGCAGTACTTC. It translates to CASRPNSRDRGAEQYF.